The next 3 T cell receptor beta chains were all read from a single sample in a study of cytomegalovirus exposure and HLA in healthy donors. The PCR ran on 60 Vbeta and 13 Jbeta primers. The repertoire was sequenced with immunoSEQ multiplex PCR; TCRdb's copy has only in-frame clones and lacks some. The repertoire holds around 200,000 clones, with around four fifths as singletons. Sequenced input: PBMCs. These receptors were collected from a woman under 30 in good health and CMV-seronegative.

This clone has just one count. V and J are TRBV27 and TRBJ2-2, with 8 nucleotides matching TRBD1. Germline CDR1 is MNHEY and CDR2 is SMNVEV (reference sequence). After removal of 5 bases from V and 9 bases from J, the junction contained 8 bases not matched to a gene. The CDR3 sequence is 14 residues long. The CDR3 DNA follows: TGTGCCAGCAGTGGACAGGGCCCCTCGCGGGAGCTGTTTTTT. Translating gives CASSGQGPSRELFF.

The chain uses TRBV7-8 and TRBJ1-5, with D possibly TRBD1 on 6 matching bases. Germline V lookup: CDR1 SGHVS, CDR2 FQNEAQ. The CDR3 has 15 residues. The V end was cut by 5 bases, the J end by 1 base, with 12 bases between. CDR3 amino acids: CASSAQGRSNQPQHF. The DNA for the CDR3 is TGTGCCAGCAGCGCACAGGGTAGAAGCAATCAGCCCCAGCATTTT.

Regarding this clone: The junction departs from the called germline gene at one end, perhaps through a read error. In nucleotides, the CDR3 is TGTGTCAGCGCGGGGTTTGCGCGGAACACCGGGGAGCTGTTTTTT. Protein product: CVSAGFARNTGELFF. The rearrangement links TRBV6-5 to TRBJ2-2; D is perhaps TRBD2 (6 bases). Germline lookup yields CDR1 MNHEY and CDR2 SVGAGI. CDR3 length: 15 amino acids.